The sequence of this TCR beta chain was determined in a study of cytomegalovirus exposure and HLA in healthy donors. Findings of the study overall: Cytomegalovirus association was assigned to 150 to 200 TCR beta chains.

Comment on this clone: Its cognate antigen is unknown.

Primers: 60 Vbeta forward and 13 Jbeta reverse. Original processing notes: Among the unique TCR beta chains that a later analysis counted, about 85 million in all, roughly 11 million were shared. This table comes from immunoSEQ multiplex PCR, and its TCRdb copy is limited to in-frame clones, with some not included. V and J calls and clone size are given by that table; D and trimming were obtained from the DNA. The sample carries 150,000 or so clones, roughly 72% recorded once. CDR1 is MNHNS and CDR2 is SASEGT in the germline V gene. V gave up 0 bases and J gave up 4 bases; unmatched junction bases: 2. The CDR3 sequence is 14 residues long.

Sequenced: PBMCs. The clonotype comes from a young man in good health and CMV-seronegative. The V call is TRBV6-1, the J call TRBJ1-2; 7 bases fit TRBD1. CDR3 loop: CASSEAAGGYGYTF. In DNA form, the CDR3 reads TGTGCCAGCAGTGAAGCGGCAGGGGGCTATGGCTACACCTTC.